This T cell receptor beta chain was identified during a study of CD4 T cells in relation to SARS-CoV-2 and coronaviruses (dated by TCRdb to about 2021). With respect to the entire study: In the ViraFEST assay, PBMCs were cultured with antigen for roughly ten days, after which TCR beta CDR3s were sequenced to identify clonal expansions specific to the antigen. An HIV-1 Nef peptide pool or a no-peptide culture served as the negative reference condition. Using patient-derived lymphoblastoid cell lines, the shared crossreactive spike epitopes were mapped to their HLA restriction. At the level of individual TCR clonotypes, the study measured memory CD4+ T cell crossreactivity between SARS-CoV-2 spike protein and common cold coronavirus spike proteins. The Adaptive Biotechnologies TCR-sequencing kit was used to sequence samples from a few pre-COVID donors and the naive versus memory experiments, while other data came from Illumina-based sequencing. A different TCR-beta assay, based on Illumina, was used to sequence expansion assays from other donors in the study. Beyond this particular receptor, the publication reports: Significantly weaker SARS-CoV-2-driven expansion was shown by crossreactive clones than by monoreactive clones, consistent with antigenic imprinting. Because the crossreactivity analysis focused on spike protein, crossreactivity against other viral proteins was not assessed. Around two thirds of donors had memory CD4+ clonotypes that crossrecognized SARS-CoV-2 and at least one common cold coronavirus spike. Small numbers of patients and of tested TCRs limited the study. No donor contributed both pre-pandemic and post-infection samples, which limited tracing the source of pre-existing responses.

In the case of this clone: Its antigen remains undetermined. No much larger clonotype is one base removed from it; base qualities were not supplied.

Libraries were made using the immunoSEQ multiplex PCR assay. The study's processing was this. During preprocessing, nonproductive sequences were removed, along with CDR3s that did not begin with C, did not end with F or W, or were shorter than 7 amino acids. Antigen-specific clonotypes were called with the MANAFEST web app, based on expansion relative to reference and other culture wells. A clone was considered positive if the clone showed significant expansion compared with the reference culture in 2 of 3 replicate wells at an FDR below 0.05. To be called positive, a clone also had to show significant expansion compared with every other tandem well and an odds ratio greater than 5. CDR3 homology was quantified as pairwise Levenshtein distance, calculated with the stringdist R package after three terminal residues were trimmed from each end. The clones in this table, taken by TCRdb from immuneACCESS, are in-frame only. Not every clone is retained; where verified, under half of the shortfall comes from an unresolved V gene, and the cause of the rest is unknown. Clonal size and the V and J genes are those of that table, whereas D and trimming came from the DNA. The sample table contains 24,000 or so clones; only one count was recorded for over 60% of them. The leading ten clones occupy 21% of the sample.

CD4+ T cells from unexposed donors were collected before the COVID-19 pandemic (2011-2018). Following 10 days of culture, the EasySep CD4+ T cell isolation kit was used to isolate CD4+ T cells. Unexposed donor CD4+ T cells were tested for reactivity to SARS-CoV-2 S and N and four common cold coronavirus spike pools, as cell number allowed. Each well held 1.5 million to 2 million PBMCs cultured in IMDM containing roughly 5% human AB serum and about 11 IU/ml IL-2. Half of the culture medium was replaced with fresh IL-2-containing medium on days 3 and 7. In general, triplicate replicate wells were used for every peptide culture condition. The leukapheresis product used for the unexposed donors was purchased from a commercial source. PBMCs were isolated from leukapheresis product or whole blood by Ficoll-Paque PLUS gradient centrifugation. The PBMCs went either fresh into the expansion assay or into cryopreservation at -140 degrees C. The QIAamp Micro DNA Kit was used to extract genomic DNA from the CD4+ T cells.

For CDR1 and CDR2, the germline V gene lists MGHDK and SYGVNS. Compared with germline, V lacks 1 base and J lacks 3 bases; bases without a gene match: 4. There are 15 amino acids in the CDR3, from cysteine to phenylalanine inclusive. The only DNA kept is the CDR3, 45 bases in frame from the first base. Sequenced sample: CD4+ T cells from PBMCs, cultured in vitro. The chain is assembled from TRBV25-1 and TRBJ2-3, with TRBD1 matching 7 junction bases. This receptor was taken from a human donor in good health. The nucleotide sequence is TGTGCCAGCAGTGAATTTGGCAGGGGGACAGATACGCAGTATTTT. This codes for CASSEFGRGTDTQYF.